This T cell receptor (beta chain) was observed in a study of blood T cells in healthy people across ages. Then a second PCR, running roughly 7 to 11 cycles, was carried out with a sample-barcoded 5' primer and a J-beta primer mix. With 12 random nucleotides, a template-switch adaptor tagged each individual cDNA molecule. A single record per CDR3 protein comes from TCRdb applying MiXCR to the 5' RACE reads. The sample yields roughly 640,000 distinct CDR3 sequences, under 30% seen once. This clonotype was sampled from a woman older than 75 in good health. The sample was blood.

The CDR3 spells CAWTTGQFSGNTIYF. CDR3 nucleotides: TGTGCCTGGACCACCGGACAGTTCTCAGGAAACACCATATATTTT. The chain couples TRBV30 to TRBJ1-3; weak D call: TRBD1 (6 bases). The CDR3 spans 15 residues. Deletions cut 4 bases from V and 4 bases from J, with 17 bases between. CDR1 GTSNPN and CDR2 SVGIG come from the germline V gene (reference sequence).